These T cell receptor beta chains were read from a single sample in a study of T-cell reconstitution after alpha-beta-depleted transplantation in children. TCRdb ran MiXCR on the PCR reads and lists one entry per CDR3 protein. The profile covers 420,000 or so distinct CDR3 sequences, with around 9.9% appearing a single time and roughly 5.5% taken by the ten largest. Sequenced here: PBMCs from the stem cell graft donor, sampled from the stem cell graft. Receptors were obtained from a human donor who donated a stem cell graft to a child with acute myeloid leukemia. Both conserved end residues are trimmed from each CDR3. Fields, in order: CDR3 length, V gene, clone size, CDR3 protein. Clone size is not always given. Where it is, it says once, few, many or a class for expanded clones.

len: 10
v_gene: TRBV29-1
abundance: many
CDR3aa: SVADLINEQF

len: 13
v_gene: TRBV12-3/TRBV12-4
abundance: many
CDR3aa: ASSLLGGATGELF

len: 13
v_gene: TRBV7-2
abundance: .
CDR3aa: ASSLAGTGNQPQH

len: 12
v_gene: TRBV20-1
abundance: few
CDR3aa: SASEGQGNTEAF

len: 13
v_gene: TRBV20-1
abundance: .
CDR3aa: SATAQGSYNSPLH

len: 14
v_gene: TRBV19
abundance: .
CDR3aa: ASSWMAGGSTDTQY

len: 13
v_gene: TRBV7-2
abundance: .
CDR3aa: ASSLLLGANTEAF

len: 13
v_gene: TRBV10-2
abundance: many
CDR3aa: ASRLTGASYNEQF

len: 14
v_gene: TRBV4-2
abundance: few
CDR3aa: ASSQVGQGGNQPQH

len: 13
v_gene: TRBV20-1
abundance: few
CDR3aa: SAPHPYGGQETQY

len: 12
v_gene: TRBV7-2
abundance: .
CDR3aa: ASSQGISNQPQH

len: 13
v_gene: TRBV4-1
abundance: few
CDR3aa: ASSQAEGPRGAQY

len: 14
v_gene: TRBV7-2
abundance: many
CDR3aa: ASSSPRPGGGEKLF

len: 13
v_gene: TRBV11-1
abundance: .
CDR3aa: ASSPGTAENEKLF

len: 13
v_gene: TRBV5-1
abundance: .
CDR3aa: ASSIPGRIHNEQF

len: 13
v_gene: TRBV7-8
abundance: few
CDR3aa: ASSLNPGQGEGYT

len: 12
v_gene: TRBV7-9
abundance: few
CDR3aa: ASSLDFSPYGYT

len: 13
v_gene: TRBV18
abundance: .
CDR3aa: ASSLQQGNTGELF

len: 15
v_gene: TRBV4-1
abundance: many
CDR3aa: ASSLQTGLSGANVLT

len: 11
v_gene: TRBV5-1
abundance: .
CDR3aa: ASSLGGGEPQY

len: 12
v_gene: TRBV5-1
abundance: .
CDR3aa: ASSRTGAPNEQF

len: 12
v_gene: TRBV12-3/TRBV12-4
abundance: .
CDR3aa: ASSFNPRGSPLH

len: 14
v_gene: TRBV11-3
abundance: many
CDR3aa: ASSPGTGKGTDTQY

len: 14
v_gene: TRBV9
abundance: .
CDR3aa: ASSVEAEPMNTEAF

len: 12
v_gene: TRBV4-1
abundance: few
CDR3aa: ASSQDKGQETQY

len: 13
v_gene: TRBV7-2
abundance: few
CDR3aa: ASSPDYRAQETQY

len: 11
v_gene: TRBV18
abundance: .
CDR3aa: ASSDQQVWEQY

len: 13
v_gene: TRBV5-5
abundance: .
CDR3aa: ASSLSGYASYEQY

len: 12
v_gene: TRBV12-3/TRBV12-4
abundance: many
CDR3aa: ASSYGRDTDTQY

len: 10
v_gene: TRBV20-1
abundance: .
CDR3aa: SAAISTDTQY

len: 13
v_gene: TRBV20-1
abundance: few
CDR3aa: SARDFQGVFQPQH

len: 12
v_gene: TRBV3-1
abundance: many
CDR3aa: ASSQLVTFNEQF

len: 14
v_gene: TRBV7-2
abundance: .
CDR3aa: ASSPRTSGLSYEQY

len: 13
v_gene: TRBV10-3
abundance: many
CDR3aa: ATRTRDDLTGELF

len: 12
v_gene: TRBV12-3/TRBV12-4
abundance: few
CDR3aa: ASVPRRSNTEAF

len: 11
v_gene: TRBV20-1
abundance: many
CDR3aa: SAARLRAYEQY

len: 12
v_gene: TRBV7-2
abundance: many
CDR3aa: ASSLGGVRTEAF

len: 13
v_gene: TRBV6-1
abundance: .
CDR3aa: ASSQTQGRNTEAF

len: 12
v_gene: TRBV7-9
abundance: .
CDR3aa: ASSWRQGVYEQY

len: 11
v_gene: TRBV20-1
abundance: few
CDR3aa: SATLTGNTEAF

len: 12
v_gene: TRBV20-1
abundance: few
CDR3aa: SARDGASTYEQY

len: 12
v_gene: TRBV5-1
abundance: many
CDR3aa: ASSLEGNGETQY

len: 14
v_gene: TRBV20-1
abundance: .
CDR3aa: SARDQTGGFGNTIY